This is a list of T cell receptor beta chains from one sample in a study of blood T cell repertoires in COVID-19. Generated by immunoSEQ multiplex PCR, the TCRdb table keeps only in-frame clones and is missing some. The top ten hold approximately 5% of the sample, which has about 300,000 clones, 70% to 90% seen once. Sequencing used PBMCs or T cells enriched from blood (not recorded which). These receptors all stem from a woman aged 25-40 years who had recovered from COVID-19. CDR3s include the opening cysteine and the closing phenylalanine or tryptophan. Fields, in order: J gene, D gene, V gene, clone size, CDR3 DNA, CDR3 protein. D genes are given only for firm matches. Only part of the rows carry a size: once, few, many, or a class if the clone is expanded.

>TRBJ2-2|.|TRBV5-1|.
TGCGCCAGCAGCCGTCTAGAAGTGAACACCGGGGAGCTGTTTTTT
CASSRLEVNTGELFF
>TRBJ2-7|.|TRBV6-5|.
TGTGCCGGGGGGATCTCCTACGAGCAGTACTTC
CAGGISYEQYF
>TRBJ1-3|TRBD1|TRBV18|.
TGTGCCAGCTCACCGGAGACAGGGAGTTATGCTGGAAACACCATATATTTT
CASSPETGSYAGNTIYF
>TRBJ1-2|.|TRBV19|.
TGTGCCAGTAGATTACTACCGGATAACTATGGCTACACCTTC
CASRLLPDNYGYTF
>TRBJ2-7|TRBD2|TRBV29-1|.
TGCAGCGTTGACGGGACTAGCGGGGGGCTCTACGAGCAGTACTTC
CSVDGTSGGLYEQYF
>TRBJ2-7|.|TRBV5-1|.
TGCGCCAGCAGCTTGGATGGGACTTCTAGCTCCTACGAGCAGTACTTC
CASSLDGTSSSYEQYF
>TRBJ1-6|TRBD1|TRBV4-2|.
TGTGCCAGCAGCCAAGAGGCGACAGGGACATTCTCACCCCTCCACTTT
CASSQEATGTFSPLHF
>TRBJ2-7|.|TRBV9|.
TGTGCCAGCAGCGTAGCCTGGGGGCCTCCGTACGAGCAGTACTTC
CASSVAWGPPYEQYF
>TRBJ1-2|TRBD1|TRBV27|.
TGTGCCAGCGGACCGGGACAGAACTATGGCTACACCTTC
CASGPGQNYGYTF
>TRBJ1-2|TRBD1|TRBV6-5|.
TGTGCCAGCGACAGGGGATACTATGGCTACACCTTC
CASDRGYYGYTF
>TRBJ1-2|.|TRBV12-3/TRBV12-4|.
TGTGCCACTGATGTGGAGGCTCACTATGGCTACACCTTC
CATDVEAHYGYTF
>TRBJ1-2|.|TRBV12-5|.
TGTGCTAGTGGGGAACAGGGAACTAACTATGGCTACACCTTC
CASGEQGTNYGYTF
>TRBJ2-5|.|TRBV30|.
TGTGCCTGGAGTGTATCGGGACTGGGGGCCCAGTACTTC
CAWSVSGLGAQYF
>TRBJ2-5|.|TRBV4-2|.
TGTGCCAGCAGCCAAGACGTACAAGAGACCCAGTACTTC
CASSQDVQETQYF
>TRBJ2-2|.|TRBV7-3|.
TGTGCCAGCAGCTTACAAGCCACCGGGGAGCTGTTTTTT
CASSLQATGELFF
>TRBJ1-2|TRBD1|TRBV27|.
TGTGCCAGCAGCTCGACAGGGGGCGGTGGCTACACCTTC
CASSSTGGGGYTF
>TRBJ1-1|.|TRBV29-1|few
TGCAGCGTTGTACGGGGGAACACTGAAGCTTTCTTT
CSVVRGNTEAFF
>TRBJ2-1|TRBD1|TRBV28|.
TGTGCCAGCAGTTCTTCCGGGACAGGGAGCCATGAGCAGTTCTTC
CASSSSGTGSHEQFF
>TRBJ2-3|TRBD2|TRBV13|.
TGTGCCAGCAGTTTAGCGGGGGAGGTCACAGATACGCAGTATTTT
CASSLAGEVTDTQYF
>TRBJ1-1|.|TRBV5-1|.
TGCGCCAGCAGCTACCAAACAGGGAACACTGAAGCTTTCTTT
CASSYQTGNTEAFF
>TRBJ1-2|TRBD1|TRBV6-6|.
TGTGCCAGCAAGGACAGGGCATATGGCTACACCTTC
CASKDRAYGYTF
>TRBJ1-4|.|TRBV6-5|.
TGTGCCAGCAAATACGGTAGAGGGAAAGAAAAACTGTTTTTT
CASKYGRGKEKLFF
>TRBJ1-2|.|TRBV6-1|once
TGTGCCAGCAGTGAAGCGCTTATGAGGGTAGAGAGCGACTATGGCTACACCTTC
CASSEALMRVESDYGYTF
>TRBJ2-1|TRBD2|TRBV5-1|.
TGCGCCAGCAGCCCCGGGGCTAGCGGGGGGGAAGAGCAGTTCTTC
CASSPGASGGEEQFF
>TRBJ1-4|TRBD1|TRBV5-1|few
TGCGCCAGCAGCTCTACACTCGGACAGGGTTGGGAAAAACTGTTTTTT
CASSSTLGQGWEKLFF
>TRBJ1-5|.|TRBV27|.
TGTGCCAGCAGTTCCAACAGGGATCAGCCCCAGCATTTT
CASSSNRDQPQHF